This T cell receptor beta chain was sequenced for a study of T cells in Graves' hyperthyroidism and ophthalmopathy. The investigators amplified TCR beta CDR3 regions from RNA transcripts. RT-PCR in the first round (using the HTBI primer set) targeted the TCR CDR3. TCRdb independently ran MiXCR on the multiplex PCR reads; one entry per CDR3 protein. The sample includes some 300,000 distinct CDR3 sequences, around 20% of them seen just once. This CDR3 region has 15 residues. Germline CDR1 reads SNHLY; CDR2 reads FYNNEI. The V gene end was trimmed by 6 bases and the J gene end by 5 bases; junction bases not matched to a gene: 12.

The source material was blood. The rearrangement uses TRBV2 and TRBJ2-7; 8 bases map to TRBD2. The clonotype originates from a man in his fifties or sixties with Graves' ophthalmopathy. This chain's CDR3 is CASSVEGGRKDEQYF. The CDR3, as DNA: TGTGCCAGCAGCGTAGAAGGCGGGAGGAAGGACGAGCAGTACTTC.